The clone carrying this T cell receptor beta chain came up a few times. The sample is drawn from a study of T cell changes during pregnancy in multiple sclerosis. Trimming shortened V by 8 bases and J by 2 bases, and 12 bases separated the two germline ends. Germline V gene data show CDR1 as MNHEY and CDR2 as SMNVEV (reference sequence). The CDR3 extends over 13 amino acids. Measured with immunoSEQ multiplex PCR; TCRdb has only the in-frame clones, and not every one. The table lists about 46,000 clones, 90% to 95% of them singletons. The sequencing used CD8+ T cells from peripheral blood mononuclear cells, collected in the first trimester of pregnancy. The rearrangement links TRBV27 to TRBJ1-2; D is undetermined. This sequence was found in a female donor with multiple sclerosis, enrolled in a pregnancy study. CDR3: CASWMSGNYGYTF. In DNA form, the CDR3 reads TGTGCCAGCTGGATGAGCGGGAACTATGGCTACACCTTC.